Below are 30 T cell receptor beta chains sequenced from a single sample in a study of post-analysis software for immune sequencing data. General study points: Compared with controls, patients had more of 4 to 6 TRBV segments, including TRBV5-6, TRBV5-1 and TRBV20-1.

Incorporated into the TCR beta cDNA libraries were unique molecular identifiers, which served to reduce PCR and sequencing biases. One entry per CDR3 protein, called by TCRdb with MiXCR from the PCR reads. Of under 650,000 distinct CDR3 sequences in the sample, around 40% are singletons; the top ten hold about 1.8%. No antigens are known for them. Sequenced material: blood. The receptors originated from a girl aged 5-17 years with multiple sclerosis.

This chain connects TRBV28 to TRBJ2-7; possibly TRBD1 for D (6 bases). With the DNA end fitting TRBJ2-4 better, the J assignment may be wrong. This CDR3 is 13 amino acids long. Germline V gives CDR1 MDHEN, CDR2 SYDVKM. The CDR3 nucleotides are TGTGCCACCCTCGATACAGGGTCGGACATTCAGTACTTC. This gives the protein CATLDTGSDIQYF.

The chain combines TRBV11-2 with TRBJ2-7; D unclear. CDR3 size: 14 residues. V was cut by 5 bases and J by 4 bases, with 15 bases left in between. Germline CDR1 reads SGHAT; CDR2 reads FQNNGV. The CDR3 DNA reads TGTGCCAGCAGCGATCTCAGGAGAGGTTACGAGCAGTACTTC. Its translation is CASSDLRRGYEQYF.

The V call is TRBV12-3 or TRBV12-4, the J call TRBJ2-7; perhaps D is TRBD1 or TRBD2 (5 bases each). The CDR3 contains 15 residues. V was trimmed by 5 bases and J by 1 base, leaving 15 bases between them. CDR3 DNA sequence: TGTGCCAGCAGTCGCCGGGGCGGGTGGTCCTACGAGCAGTACTTC. It encodes CASSRRGGWSYEQYF.

This clonotype was seen more than once but under ten times. This chain connects TRBV20-1 to TRBJ2-7; 8 bases agree with TRBD1. Germline V lookup: CDR1 DFQATT, CDR2 SNEGSKA (reference sequence). The CDR3 is 14 residues long. With V trimmed by 3 bases and J by 2 bases, 6 bases remained unmatched. In DNA, the CDR3 is TGCAGTGCTAGGGACAGGGCGTTAACCTACGAGCAGTACTTC. The encoded protein is CSARDRALTYEQYF.

The J gene is TRBJ2-1, the V gene TRBV11-2; D perhaps matches TRBD2 (6 bases). Germline CDR1 and CDR2: SGHAT and FQNNGV. Trimming stripped 4 bases from V and 12 bases from J, with 13 bases between. The CDR3 extends over 12 amino acids. CDR3 amino acids: CASSSAQGGQFF. CDR3 nucleotides: TGTGCCAGCAGCTCAGCGCAGGGAGGGCAGTTCTTC.

This clonotype was seen only a few times. The V and J genes are TRBV9 and TRBJ2-3; TRBD1 matches 9 bases. Trimming cost V 4 bases and J 6 bases; bases outside gene matches: 12. Germline assignment: CDR1 SGDLS and CDR2 YYNGEE. This CDR3 region has 16 residues. CDR3 sequence (DNA): TGTGCCAGCAGCCTCGAATCCACAGGGGGCGGGGATACGCAGTATTTT. Translating gives CASSLESTGGGDTQYF.

The rearrangement joins TRBV11-3 to TRBJ1-6, with D possibly TRBD1 on 6 matching bases. Germline CDR1 and CDR2: SGHNT and YENEEA. The CDR3 runs to 15 residues. V gave up 0 bases and J gave up 6 bases, with 9 bases separating them. CDR3 DNA sequence: TGTGCCAGCAGCTTAGAGGCAGGGGTTAATTCACCCCTCCACTTT. This gives the protein CASSLEAGVNSPLHF. The whole variable domain, remainder taken from reference TRBV11-3 and TRBJ1-6, is EAGVVQSPRYKIIEKKQPVAFWCNPISGHNTLYWYLQNLGQGPELLIRYENEEAVDDSQLPKDRFSAERLKGVDSTLKIQPAELGDSAVYLCASSLEAGVNSPLHFGNGTRLTVT.

This clonotype has just a few counts. The rearrangement joins TRBV5-1 to TRBJ2-6; D call uncertain. The germline CDR1 and CDR2 sequences are SGHRS and YFSETQ. V was shortened by 5 bases and J by 2 bases, with 17 bases between the two germline ends. This CDR3 region has 17 residues. As DNA, the CDR3 is TGCGCCAGCAGTCAACAGCAGGCGGATGCTGGGGCCAACGTCCTGACTTTC. The encoded protein is CASSQQQADAGANVLTF. The variable domain in full, completed from reference TRBV5-1 and TRBJ2-6, reads KAGVTQTPRYLIKTRGQQVTLSCSPISGHRSVSWYQQTPGQGLQFLFEYFSETQRNKGNFPGRFSGRQFSNSRSEMNVSTLELGDSALYLCASSQQQADAGANVLTFGAGSRLTVL.

This clonotype showed up just a few times. The chain couples TRBV5-5 to TRBJ2-1; a possible D gene is TRBD1 (6 bases). Trimming cost V 6 bases and J 7 bases, with 17 bases left between them. The germline V gene encodes CDR1 SGHKS and CDR2 YYEKEE (reference sequence). The CDR3 spans 14 residues. CDR3 sequence reads: CASKTGTVWNEQFF. CDR3 in DNA: TGTGCCAGCAAGACAGGTACAGTGTGGAATGAGCAGTTCTTC.

This chain uses TRBV10-3 with TRBJ2-5, with D perhaps matching TRBD1 (5 bases). This CDR3 has 14 amino acids. Looked up from germline, CDR1 is ENHRY and CDR2 is SYGVKD. Trimming stripped 0 bases from V and 6 bases from J, with 11 bases between. Here the CDR3 reads CAISESTGAKTQYF. CDR3 nucleotides: TGTGCCATCAGTGAGTCGACTGGGGCAAAGACCCAGTACTTC.

The chain links TRBV11-2 to TRBJ2-7; the D is unclear. This CDR3 is 12 amino acids long. Per the germline V gene, CDR1 is SGHAT and CDR2 is FQNNGV. The ends were cut back, 5 bases at V and 3 bases at J, with 8 bases in the middle. The CDR3, as DNA: TGTGCCAGCAGCACCTCTTTCTACGAGCAGTACTTC. It encodes CASSTSFYEQYF. The whole variable domain, filled in from reference TRBV11-2 and TRBJ2-7, reads EAGVAQSPRYKIIEKRQSVAFWCNPISGHATLYWYQQILGQGPKLLIQFQNNGVVDDSQLPKDRFSAERLKGVDSTLKIQPAKLEDSAVYLCASSTSFYEQYFGPGTRLTVT.

In its sample, this clonotype was seen a few times. The J gene is TRBJ2-3, the V gene TRBV4-1; possible D gene TRBD1, 6 bases. Trimming took 3 bases from V and 2 from J, leaving 18 bases between them. The CDR3 is made up of 17 amino acids. CDR1 and CDR2 (germline): MGHRA, YSYEKL. The CDR3 region has the DNA TGCGCCAGCAGCCAGTTGTGGGGGACAACGCTCACAGATACGCAGTATTTT. Translated, it gives CASSQLWGTTLTDTQYF.

This chain uses TRBV12-3 or TRBV12-4 with TRBJ1-1; TRBD1 might be the D (5 bases). CDR3 length: 14 amino acids. V dropped 4 bases and J dropped 1 base, with 10 bases sitting between them. CDR3 sequence: CASSWGTPNTEAFF. CDR3 coding DNA: TGTGCCAGCAGTTGGGGGACTCCGAACACTGAAGCTTTCTTT.

The chain joins TRBV5-1 to TRBJ2-4, with D hard to call. The DNA matches TRBJ2-7 better at its end, which makes the J call doubtful. This CDR3 comprises 13 residues. Germline-derived CDR1 and CDR2 are SGHRS and YFSETQ. The CDR3 sequence: CASRTSLSVEQYF. The CDR3 coding sequence is TGCGCCAGCCGGACCTCCCTTTCGGTCGAGCAGTACTTC.

As to this clonotype: The junction departs from germline at one end; a sequencing error may be responsible. The V call is TRBV7-3, the J call TRBJ2-7, with TRBD1 matching over 8 bases. The CDR3 consists of 15 residues. Germline CDR1 and CDR2: SGHTA and FQGTGA. The CDR3 loop is CASSISGGEGYERYF. CDR3 sequence (DNA): TGTGCCAGCAGCATTTCAGGGGGCGAGGGCTACGAGCGGTACTTC.

The sample holds a few counts of this clonotype. The chain recombines TRBV4-1 with TRBJ2-5; TRBD1 might be the D (5 bases). Trimming pared 5 bases from V and 5 bases from J, leaving 15 bases between. Looked up from germline, CDR1 is MGHRA and CDR2 is YSYEKL. There are 14 residues in the CDR3. The CDR3 reads CASSLGLRGETQYF. In DNA form, the CDR3 reads TGCGCCAGCAGCTTGGGGCTCCGAGGCGAGACCCAGTACTTC.

Worth noting for this clonotype: The conserved phenylalanine or tryptophan normally closing the CDR3 is absent here, so this likely arose from a read error. The V gene is TRBV12-3 or TRBV12-4, the J gene TRBJ1-2, with TRBD1 identical over 8 bases. The CDR3 sequence is 16 residues long. J was trimmed by 0 bases and V by 6 bases; bases with no gene match: 9. CDR3 sequence: CASSTHTGGANYGYTC. CDR3 coding DNA: TGTGCCAGCAGCACACATACAGGGGGAGCTAACTATGGCTACACCTGC.

Notes on this clonotype: Germline and junction disagree at one end, which may indicate a read error. The rearrangement joins TRBV12-3 or TRBV12-4 to TRBJ2-7; 8 bases are shared with TRBD1. The CDR3 runs 16 residues. Here the CDR3 reads CTSSPIGRGHSYEQYF. The CDR3 nucleotides are TGTACCAGCAGTCCCATAGGCAGGGGGCATTCCTACGAGCAGTACTTC.

The chain links TRBV6-1 to TRBJ2-5; no clear D gene. Matching the DNA end better, TRBJ2-7 makes the J call doubtful. The germline gives CDR1 MNHNS, CDR2 SASEGT. This CDR3 contains 14 residues. CDR3 loop: CASRTAFTPGEQYF. The CDR3 DNA follows: TGTGCCAGCAGGACGGCCTTCACTCCTGGCGAGCAGTACTTC.

This clonotype was seen a few times. This chain joins TRBV10-3 and TRBJ2-1; 9 nucleotides agree with TRBD2. This CDR3 region has 14 residues. V trimming: 7 bases; J trimming: 4 bases; junction bases outside the gene matches: 5. Germline-derived CDR1 and CDR2 are ENHRY and SYGVKD. This CDR3 reads CAITMTSGYNEQFF. In DNA form, the CDR3 reads TGTGCCATCACTATGACTAGCGGATACAATGAGCAGTTCTTC.

This chain links TRBV5-6 with TRBJ1-2; D remains ambiguous. Deletions cut 7 bases from V and 11 bases from J, with 21 bases between. CDR1 and CDR2 from the germline V gene are SGHDT and YYEEEE. The CDR3 is made up of 13 amino acids. CDR3 protein: CASSDLGVMDYTF. The CDR3 DNA is TGTGCCAGCTCAGATCTCGGGGTTATGGATTACACCTTC.

CDR3 in DNA: TGCGCCAGCAGCGTACCCTCCTACGAGCAGTACTTC. Its translation: CASSVPSYEQYF. V gene TRBV5-1 combines with J gene TRBJ2-7; unclear D gene. The CDR3 contains 12 residues. Trimming shortened V by 4 bases and J by 0 bases, and 5 bases separated the two germline ends. CDR1 and CDR2 from the germline V gene are SGHRS and YFSETQ. Based on the CDR3 plus reference TRBV5-1 and TRBJ2-7, the full variable domain is KAGVTQTPRYLIKTRGQQVTLSCSPISGHRSVSWYQQTPGQGLQFLFEYFSETQRNKGNFPGRFSGRQFSNSRSEMNVSTLELGDSALYLCASSVPSYEQYFGPGTRLTVT.

The genes are TRBV3-1 and TRBJ2-5; weak D call: TRBD1 (5 bases). The ends were cut back, 0 bases at V and 0 bases at J, with 14 bases in the middle. The CDR3 is 17 residues long. Germline-derived CDR1 and CDR2 are LGHDT and YNNKEL (reference sequence). CDR3 region: CASSQERRQGHQETQYF. Here the CDR3 DNA reads TGTGCCAGCAGCCAAGAACGGCGGCAGGGTCACCAAGAGACCCAGTACTTC.

Written as DNA, the CDR3 is TGTGCCAGCAGCTTGGTGAGACTAGCGGGAAACGAGCAGTACTTC. Translation: CASSLVRLAGNEQYF. The genes are TRBV7-9 and TRBJ2-5; TRBD2 matches at 11 bases. The J call is doubtful: the DNA matches TRBJ2-7 better. CDR1 is SEHNR and CDR2 is FQNEAQ in the germline V gene (reference sequence). The CDR3 consists of 15 residues.

The sample holds a few counts of this clonotype. The chain carries TRBV5-1 and TRBJ2-3; 7 bases are a match to TRBD1. V lost 3 bases and J lost 6; bases outside the gene matches: 4. The CDR3 contains 13 residues. Germline values: CDR1 SGHRS, CDR2 YFSETQ. The CDR3 reads CASSSQGMDTQYF. The CDR3 DNA is TGCGCCAGCAGCTCACAGGGGATGGATACGCAGTATTTT.

This clonotype appeared a few times. The chain employs TRBV20-1 and TRBJ2-3; D remains ambiguous. V was clipped by 2 bases and J by 7 bases, with 16 bases between them. Germline-derived CDR1 and CDR2 are DFQATT and SNEGSKA (reference sequence). There are 14 residues in the CDR3. This CDR3 reads CSARSGVPRNTQYF. CDR3 bases: TGCAGTGCTAGATCCGGCGTTCCCAGGAATACGCAGTATTTT.

The chain uses TRBV10-3 and TRBJ2-1, with 11 bases that match TRBD1. CDR3 length: 15 residues. V trimming: 6 bases; J trimming: 5 bases; junction bases outside the gene matches: 6. Germline CDR1 ENHRY, CDR2 SYGVKD. In DNA, the CDR3 is TGTGCCATCAGCCGGGACAGGGGGTCGCACAATGAGCAGTTCTTC. Amino acids: CAISRDRGSHNEQFF.

About this clonotype: An end of the junction differs from the germline gene, which may be a read error. The rearrangement uses TRBV9 and TRBJ2-1; possible D gene TRBD1, 5 bases. The CDR3 sequence is 15 residues long. Germline V gene data show CDR1 as SGDLS and CDR2 as YYNGEE. The CDR3 bases are TGTGCCAGCAGCGTGGCAGACAGTGAATACAATGTGCAGTTCTTC. It is translated as CASSVADSEYNVQFF.

The chain joins TRBV5-1 to TRBJ2-7; D is tentatively TRBD1 or TRBD2 (5 bases each). The CDR3 consists of 17 residues. Germline CDR1 SGHRS, CDR2 YFSETQ. V was shortened by 5 bases and J by 7 bases, with 28 bases between the two germline ends. The CDR3 DNA follows: TGCGCCAGCAGTAACGATCAACCGGGACGTTCCCTGGGGGAGCAGTACTTC. It is translated as CASSNDQPGRSLGEQYF.

The gene calls are TRBV12-3 or TRBV12-4 and TRBJ2-4, with 10 nucleotides matching TRBD2. V lost 5 bases, J lost 1 base, and 17 bases stayed unmatched. This CDR3 is 20 amino acids long. The CDR3 loop is CASSRRTSGSPKGAKNIQYF. CDR3 DNA: TGTGCCAGCAGTCGGCGGACTAGCGGTTCACCGAAGGGGGCCAAAAACATTCAGTACTTC.